This entry is about one T cell receptor (beta chain). The antigen remains unidentified. The CDR3 contains 13 residues. In germline, CDR1 is MNHEY, CDR2 SMNVEV (reference sequence). V was cut by 2 bases and J by 7 bases, with 8 bases left in between. The data belong to a study of shared clonotypes between healthy human individuals. Overall study context: Three CD4 naive, three CD4 memory, two CD8 naive and one CD8 memory plate were used per donor. The study's findings and limits: Large sequencing depth failed to make sorted-subset sequencing complete, rarefaction showed.

Naive-designated CD8 cells lacked CD45RO, were positively enriched for CCR7, and omitted terminally differentiated effector memory CD45RA+ cells. Donors included only healthy HIV-negative adults lacking recent acute infections or vaccinations. The material for each subset, its genomic DNA, was split evenly across several immunoSEQ plates. Produced via immunoSEQ multiplex PCR; TCRdb's table is partial and in-frame only. The sample has nearly 600,000 clones; 95% to 96% are singletons. The J gene is TRBJ2-2, the V gene TRBV27; D unclear. This receptor was identified in a woman in her 30s in good health. Source material: naive CD8+ T cells sorted from blood. The CDR3 DNA is TGTGCCAGCAGTTTAATTTTAAACGGGGAGCTGTTTTTT. As protein: CASSLILNGELFF.